This T cell receptor (beta chain) emerged from a study of shared clonotypes between healthy human individuals. General study findings and limits: Blood was the sole source, and tissue repertoires probably differ. Across subsets, estimated richness was generally greater for naive than for memory populations. Non-shared clonotypes displayed generation probabilities falling below those of clonotypes present in all four donors.

Sequencing was performed with immunoSEQ multiplex PCR; in TCRdb, only in-frame clones are kept and a portion is missing. The table records roughly 2,300,000 clones, less than 95% of them present only once. Healthy HIV-negative adults with no recent acute infections or vaccinations were recruited as donors. About this clone: Its antigen is not known.

CDR3 length: 14 amino acids. Germline lookup yields CDR1 SGHTA and CDR2 FQGNSA. J was trimmed by 6 bases and V by 3 bases; bases with no gene match: 2. Input material: naive CD4+ T cells from PBMCs. Subset in this sample: CD45RA+ positively selected. This TCR derives from a man aged 18 to 29 in good health. Some clones in this sample may be carry-over from other donors' samples. The rearrangement uses TRBV7-2 and TRBJ1-4, with 9 bases that match TRBD1. The CDR3 DNA is TGTGCCAGCAGCTTGACAGGGGGAGATGAAAAACTGTTTTTT. Translated, it gives CASSLTGGDEKLFF.